This TCR beta chain was observed in a study of shared clonotypes between healthy human individuals. Study outcomes and limitations: Apart from blood, nothing was sampled; tissue repertoires likely differ.

This clone was recorded once. The antigen is undetermined. The CDR3 is 16 residues long. CDR1 and CDR2 (germline): SEHNR, FQNEAQ (reference sequence). V gave up 4 bases and J gave up 2 bases; unmatched junction bases: 5. The healthy adult donors were HIV-negative and reported no recent acute infections or vaccinations. Deep was the level used in running the assay. As processed by the authors: Junction-only sequences produced by ImmunoSEQ had no quality scores, so filtering differed. Profiling relied on immunoSEQ multiplex PCR, and the TCRdb table lists in-frame clones only, not all of them. V, J and clone size reflect that table, while D and trimming were determined from the DNA. The data show 490,000 or so clones, 70% to 80% seen once.

J is TRBJ2-3 and V is TRBV7-9; 11 nucleotides align to TRBD2. Sequencing used PBMCs. The clonotype comes from a woman aged 40 to 50 in good health. Some clones in this sample may be carry-over from other donors' samples. CDR3 in amino acids: CASSSPTSGATDTQYF. The CDR3 DNA reads as TGTGCCAGCAGCTCCCCGACTAGCGGGGCCACAGATACGCAGTATTTT.